Below are 22 T cell receptor beta chains sequenced from a single sample in a study of cytomegalovirus exposure and HLA in healthy donors. PCR amplification relied on 60 Vbeta primers (plus 13 Jbeta primers). The assay was immunoSEQ multiplex PCR, and TCRdb's table has in-frame clones only and misses some. This sample carries approximately 69,000 clones, around 64% of them seen once, and the ten largest clones take approximately 21%. The sequenced sample consisted of PBMCs. Receptors originate from a man aged 40-49 years in good health and CMV-seropositive.

The chain employs TRBV6-5 and TRBJ2-1, with D maybe TRBD1 (6 bases). Germline V gives CDR1 MNHEY, CDR2 SVGAGI. Trimming took off 5 bases at V and 4 bases at J, with 15 bases between the two ends. The CDR3 runs to 15 residues. In DNA, the CDR3 is TGTGCCAGCAGTACTCCCCACGGACAGTACAATGAGCAGTTCTTC. Translated, it gives CASSTPHGQYNEQFF.

The chain links TRBV30 to TRBJ2-5; a possible D gene is TRBD1 (6 bases). V gave up 0 bases and J gave up 5 bases, with 13 bases separating them. Germline values: CDR1 GTSNPN, CDR2 SVGIG (reference sequence). The CDR3 has 14 residues. CDR3 amino acids: CAWSVGGVAETQYF. DNA of the CDR3: TGTGCCTGGAGTGTAGGGGGTGTAGCGGAGACCCAGTACTTC.

The chain has TRBV27 and TRBJ1-2; TRBD1 matches at 11 bases. The trim removed 5 bases at V and 5 bases at J, leaving 7 bases unmatched. CDR3 size: 15 residues. The germline V gene encodes CDR1 MNHEY and CDR2 SMNVEV (reference sequence). The CDR3 loop reads CASSKGQGARYGYTF. CDR3 DNA: TGTGCCAGCAGTAAAGGACAGGGGGCCCGATATGGCTACACCTTC.

This rearrangement joins TRBV7-2 to TRBJ1-5; 8 bases map to TRBD1. The length of the CDR3 is 13 residues. J lost 6 bases, V lost 6 bases, and 4 bases had no gene match. Germline V gives CDR1 SGHTA, CDR2 FQGNSA. CDR3 in DNA: TGTGCCAGCAGGAAGGACAGGGCTCAGCCCCAGCATTTT. It encodes CASRKDRAQPQHF. Supplemented by reference TRBV7-2 and TRBJ1-5, the full variable domain reads GAGVSQSPSNKVTEKGKDVELRCDPISGHTALYWYRQSLGQGLEFLIYFQGNSAPDKSGLPSDRFSAERTGGSVSTLTIQRTQQEDSAVYLCASRKDRAQPQHFGDGTRLSIL.

The chain couples TRBV27 to TRBJ2-3, with 11 bases aligning to TRBD1. With 3 bases clipped from V and 3 bases from J, the junction kept 5 bases outside the gene matches. This CDR3 region has 16 residues. Germline V gene sequence: CDR1 MNHEY, CDR2 SMNVEV (reference sequence). The CDR3 nucleotides are TGTGCCAGCAGTTTGATTGGGACAGGGGGAACAGATACGCAGTATTTT. It translates to CASSLIGTGGTDTQYF.

In this sample, this clone turned up a few times. V usage is TRBV9 and J usage is TRBJ1-6; TRBD1 aligns across 9 bases. The CDR3 runs 15 residues. CDR1 is SGDLS and CDR2 is YYNGEE in the germline V gene. The chain's CDR3 is CALHGTGKYNSPLHF. The CDR3 DNA reads as TGTGCACTCCACGGGACAGGGAAATATAATTCACCCCTCCACTTT.

The chain links TRBV5-4 to TRBJ1-3; weak D call: TRBD1 (6 bases). This CDR3 spans 15 amino acids. The V end was cut by 2 bases, the J end by 2 bases, with 11 bases between. Germline values: CDR1 SGHNT, CDR2 YYREEE (reference sequence). CDR3 bases: TGTGCCAGCAGCTTCGGGGGGCCGGCTGGAAACACCATATATTTT. Residues: CASSFGGPAGNTIYF.

The rearrangement joins TRBV5-6 to TRBJ1-1, with TRBD1 matching over 9 bases. The trim removed 3 bases at V and 3 bases at J, leaving 3 bases unmatched. The CDR3 contains 14 residues. From germline, CDR1 is SGHDT and CDR2 YYEEEE. CDR3 residues: CASSYGTGHTEAFF. CDR3 nucleotides: TGTGCCAGCAGCTACGGGACAGGGCACACTGAAGCTTTCTTT.

V is TRBV5-8 and J is TRBJ1-2; 8 bases match TRBD1. CDR1 and CDR2 (germline): SGHTS, YDEGEE. CDR3 size: 15 residues. V trimming: 2 bases; J trimming: 6 bases; junction bases outside the gene matches: 9. The CDR3 protein is CASSFESLTGDGYTF. The CDR3, as DNA: TGTGCCAGCAGCTTTGAATCCCTGACAGGGGATGGCTACACCTTC.

The chain employs TRBV10-3 and TRBJ2-7; D unclear. Germline CDR1 reads ENHRY; CDR2 reads SYGVKD. The CDR3 is 12 amino acids. V lost 5 bases and J 6 bases, leaving 11 bases between the germline ends. CDR3 nucleotides: TGTGCCATCAGTCCGCAACGAGTCGAGCAGTACTTC. It encodes CAISPQRVEQYF.

The rearrangement joins TRBV5-1 to TRBJ2-4; 11 nucleotides line up with TRBD2. V was pared by 0 bases and J by 0 bases, with 5 bases of the junction left unmatched. The CDR3 sequence is 18 residues long. CDR1 and CDR2 from the germline V gene are SGHRS and YFSETQ. This CDR3 is CASSLAGTSGLAKNIQYF. The CDR3 DNA follows: TGCGCCAGCAGCTTGGCCGGGACTAGCGGTCTAGCCAAAAACATTCAGTACTTC.

The rearrangement links TRBV11-3 to TRBJ1-4; maybe TRBD1 (6 bases). Germline CDR1 reads SGHNT; CDR2 reads YENEEA. The length of the CDR3 is 14 residues. V shed 5 bases and J shed 7 bases, with 14 bases lying between them. This CDR3 is CASSTGNPGEKLFF. For the CDR3, the DNA is TGTGCCAGCAGCACAGGGAATCCGGGTGAAAAACTGTTTTTT.

This clone was seen only a few times. The gene calls are TRBV5-6 and TRBJ1-1; D gene unclear. Trimming pared 1 base from V and 3 bases from J, leaving 13 bases between. CDR1 and CDR2 (germline): SGHDT, YYEEEE. CDR3 length: 15 amino acids. CDR3 sequence: CASSLLYRQDTEAFF. The CDR3 DNA reads as TGTGCCAGCAGCTTGTTGTACAGACAAGACACTGAAGCTTTCTTT.

V gene TRBV4-1 combines with J gene TRBJ2-3, with TRBD2 identical over 12 bases. J gave up 2 bases and V 0 bases, and 12 bases lay outside the gene matches. The CDR3 has 20 residues. CDR1 is MGHRA, CDR2 YSYEKL, per germline. The CDR3 sequence is CASSQEGLAGGPSNTDTQYF. The DNA for the CDR3 is TGCGCCAGCAGCCAAGAAGGGCTAGCGGGGGGGCCGAGTAACACAGATACGCAGTATTTT.

This clone has a handful of counts. This sequence joins TRBV2 and TRBJ2-7; D ambiguous. The CDR3 runs to 14 residues. The V end lost 2 bases, the J end lost 2 bases, and 10 bases lay between the germline ends. Germline V gene lookup returns CDR1 SNHLY and CDR2 FYNNEI. The CDR3 region has the DNA TGTGCCAGCAGTGAACCCAGACTTACCTACGAGCAGTACTTC. Encoded protein: CASSEPRLTYEQYF.

This chain uses TRBV6-1 with TRBJ1-1, with D uncertain. Trimming stripped 1 base from V and 5 bases from J, with 17 bases between. Germline-derived CDR1 and CDR2 are MNHNS and SASEGT. The CDR3 is 16 amino acids. This CDR3 reads CASSEGRVGGRTEAFF. The CDR3 DNA is TGTGCCAGCAGTGAAGGGAGGGTGGGAGGGAGGACTGAAGCTTTCTTT.

CDR3 region: CATSRDGSGTGPTDGYTF. The CDR3, as DNA: TGTGCCACCAGCAGAGATGGCTCCGGGACAGGCCCTACCGATGGCTACACCTTC. V usage is TRBV15 and J usage is TRBJ1-2; 8 nucleotides agree with TRBD1. From germline, CDR1 is LNHNV and CDR2 YYDKDF (reference sequence). The CDR3 is 18 amino acids. V dropped 0 bases and J dropped 6; count of bases not matched to a gene: 15.

The genes are TRBV7-3 and TRBJ2-1, with D perhaps matching TRBD2 (7 bases). Trimming took off 5 bases at V and 6 bases at J, with 14 bases between the two ends. CDR1 and CDR2 from the germline V gene are SGHTA and FQGTGA. The CDR3 length is 14 residues. In DNA form, the CDR3 reads TGTGCCAGCAGCCAAGGGGGAGGGACCAATGAGCAGTTCTTC. It specifies CASSQGGGTNEQFF.

The CDR3 sequence is CSVETGEQYF. Written as DNA, the CDR3 is TGCAGCGTTGAGACGGGGGAGCAGTACTTC. This chain joins TRBV29-1 and TRBJ2-7, with a weak D call TRBD2 (5 bases). Germline assignment: CDR1 SQVTM and CDR2 ANQGSEA. With 3 bases removed from V and 7 bases from J, the gap between germline ends came to 7 bases. The CDR3 extends over 10 amino acids.

The V and J genes are TRBV27 and TRBJ2-7; TRBD1 aligns across 7 bases. The V segment lost 5 bases and the J segment 6 bases; nucleotides outside the gene matches: 4. Germline V gene data show CDR1 as MNHEY and CDR2 as SMNVEV (reference sequence). This CDR3 is built from 12 residues. The CDR3 bases are TGTGCCAGCAGTACTACAGGGGTCGAGCAGTACTTC. Translation: CASSTTGVEQYF.

This clone has more than one count but fewer than ten. A junction end diverges from the germline sequence, so it may reflect a read error. As DNA, the CDR3 is TGTGCCAGCAGCGTAGGCGGAGGGAATAACTCACCCCTCCACTTT. Protein: CASSVGGGNNSPLHF. V is TRBV9 and J is TRBJ1-6; D remains unclear. CDR1 is SGDLS and CDR2 is YYNGEE in the germline V gene. CDR3 size: 15 residues.

The chain links TRBV6-6 to TRBJ2-3; a weak D match, TRBD1 (6 bases). This CDR3 has 15 residues. V was pared by 7 bases and J by 6 bases, with 20 bases between. Looked up from germline, CDR1 is MNHNY and CDR2 is SVGAGI (reference sequence). The CDR3 protein is CASTPSTGNSDTQYF. CDR3 nucleotide sequence: TGTGCCAGCACCCCGTCCACAGGGAATTCGGATACGCAGTATTTT.